This TCR beta chain was captured by sequencing in a study of blood T cells in healthy people across ages. Whole-study results and caveats: PBMCs were not sorted, which prevented a conclusive comparison of naive versus antigen-experienced cells.

Germline assignment: CDR1 LGHNA and CDR2 YSLEER. V was trimmed by 4 bases and J by 2 bases, leaving 30 bases between them. The CDR3 extends over 20 amino acids. A note on this clonotype: Its target is unknown.

Through a sample-barcoded 5' primer and a J-beta primer mix, a second PCR was run for roughly 7 to 11 cycles. Unique molecular identifiers of 12 random nucleotides labeled each cDNA. TCRdb used MiXCR to reprocess the 5' RACE reads, holding one entry per CDR3 protein. Here the sample spans some 900,000 distinct CDR3 sequences, about 48% being singletons. Every donor gave 9.5 to 10 milliliters of peripheral blood. Per-sample yields of isolated PBMCs were at least 6 million. This receptor was obtained from a young man in good health. The chain is built from TRBV4-3 and TRBJ2-7; tentatively, D is TRBD1 (6 bases). The sample comprised blood. The CDR3 DNA is TGCGCCAGCAGCCTATCGCTGGACAGAGAGAAGCAACCCCGACCCTACGAGCAGTACTTC. Residues: CASSLSLDREKQPRPYEQYF.